This T cell receptor (beta chain) was obtained from a study of T cell responses to AZD1222 COVID-19 vaccine (dated by TCRdb to the early 2020s). Study-level background: TCR sequencing covered more than 230 trial participants: about 210 given two doses of AZD1222 and approximately 26 given two doses of MenACWY control vaccine. Enrollment into the trials was organized by age into subgroups of 18-55, 56-69 and 70-plus years, and those subgroups contained approximately 150, 30 and 60 TCR-sequenced participants, respectively. Overall study results and their limits: The whole spike protein was spanned by vaccine-associated CD4 TCRs, and dominant responses were seen in regions 160-218 and 743-854. In the small 56-69-year group, the increase in depth fell short of significance, most likely because of low power. After two AZD1222 doses, spike-specific TCR breadth and depth were significantly higher than at day 0 and than in MenACWY recipients. Conclusions about previously exposed vaccinees are limited, since just six AZD1222 recipients were seropositive for SARS-CoV-2 at baseline. Participants were mostly white British and included more females than males, and it was suggested by the authors that clonal diversity may have been underestimated. Reportedly, close to half of the unique spike-specific TCRs recognized epitopes lying outside the regions that are mutated in the B.1.351 and B.1.1.7 variants. No day 14 peak-response samples were available, so repertoires were characterized only after the peak T cell response.

For this clone: Its antigen is still unknown. No per-base quality is available; no much larger clone lies one base away.

The CDR3 regions of human TCRbeta chains were analyzed by immunosequencing. Processing in the source paper ran as follows. Repertoire TCRs were matched against a reference library of SARS-CoV-2-specific TCRs generated with the MIRA antigen-specificity platform. Breadth was defined as the fraction of unique TCRs that were SARS-CoV-2-associated, and depth was defined as the fraction of total T cells that were SARS-CoV-2-associated. Using the MIRA data, every spike-specific TCR was mapped to the spike region that the TCR reacted to and assigned to either a CD4 or a CD8 class. Log10-transformed breadth and depth values were compared by one-way ANOVA with Sidak's multiple comparisons tests. As stored in TCRdb, this immuneACCESS dataset retains in-frame rearrangements with V and J assigned. A fraction of the clones does not appear; measured against another copy, unresolved V genes explain less than half of the discrepancy, and the remainder lacks a known reason. D and trimming were read from the DNA, whereas the V and J calls and clone size are those reported in that table. The sample contains under 110,000 clones, less than 95% of them found a single time. Roughly 8% of the sample is in the top ten clones.

Reading from cysteine to phenylalanine, the CDR3 counts 15 amino acids. Left in the record is the CDR3 DNA by itself, 45 bases read in frame from the first base. Between the V and J ends, shortened by 3 bases and 0 bases respectively, the junction contains 8 bases. CDR1 and CDR2 were assigned from the germline V gene as KGHSH and LQKENI. This specimen's time point label, interpreted: about 28 days (+/-7) after the second vaccine dose. AZD1222 recipients whose second dose came at about 4 weeks and those whose second dose came at about 12 weeks were combined into one group, since spike-specific TCR depth and breadth did not differ between the two schedules. Vaccinee samples came from UK trials COV001 and COV002, including a single-blind randomized controlled phase 2/3 trial of AZD1222 (ChAdOx1 nCoV-19) in healthy adults. For TCRbeta chain sequencing, PBMC samples from trial participants were taken at day 0 and at day 28 after the second dose.

The source is an adult who received the AZD1222 COVID-19 vaccine. The rearrangement combines TRBV18 with TRBJ1-4; the D gene is not confidently resolved. Sample: peripheral blood, taken 28 days after the second AZD1222 dose. The bases read TGTGCCAGCTCACCCTGGTCAGCAACTAATGAAAAACTGTTTTTT. This translates into CASSPWSATNEKLFF.